These T cell receptor beta chains were read from a single sample in a study of blood T cell repertoires in COVID-19. TCRdb keeps only in-frame clones here, not all; method: immunoSEQ multiplex PCR. The table includes roughly 150,000 clones, more than 80% detected once. The sequenced material came from peripheral blood. These receptors all stem from a human donor in a cohort sampled during active COVID-19. Each CDR3 is given with its conserved first and last residue. D genes are given only for firm matches. Clone size is stated in some rows and not others, as once, few, many or a class when expanded.

v_call	clone_size	d_call	j_call	cdr3_aa	cdr3_nt
TRBV6-5	once	NA	TRBJ2-5	CAIGGQGRGETQYF	TGTGCCATCGGGGGGCAGGGAAGGGGAGAGACCCAGTACTTC
TRBV18	NA	TRBD2	TRBJ2-7	CASSPPRGEREISYEQYF	TGTGCCAGCTCACCACCGAGAGGCGAGCGGGAGATATCCTACGAGCAGTACTTC
TRBV30	once	TRBD1	TRBJ1-4	CAWSLGQGYEKLFF	TGTGCCTGGAGTCTCGGACAGGGTTATGAAAAACTGTTTTTT
TRBV2	NA	TRBD1	TRBJ1-5	CASGTDSNQPQHF	TGTGCCAGCGGGACAGATAGCAATCAGCCCCAGCATTTT
TRBV19	NA	TRBD1	TRBJ2-7	CASAPGQGLSYEQYF	TGTGCCAGCGCGCCGGGACAGGGCTTATCCTACGAGCAGTACTTC
TRBV7-3	once	NA	TRBJ2-7	CASSLGQRGEQYF	TGTGCCAGCAGCTTGGGCCAGAGAGGGGAGCAGTACTTC
TRBV3-1/TRBV3-2	NA	TRBD1	TRBJ1-1	CASSPGQGVNTEAFF	TGTGCCAGCAGCCCCGGTCAGGGGGTGAACACTGAAGCTTTCTTT
TRBV18	NA	NA	TRBJ1-5	CASSPEYFRVGDNQPQHF	TGTGCCAGCTCACCGGAGTACTTTCGAGTCGGCGACAATCAGCCCCAGCATTTT
TRBV11-3	NA	TRBD2	TRBJ2-1	CASSLASGSIYNEQFF	TGTGCCAGCAGCTTAGCCAGCGGGAGTATTTACAATGAGCAGTTCTTC
TRBV15	NA	TRBD1	TRBJ2-5	CATSPGQGRETQYF	TGTGCCACCAGCCCAGGACAGGGTAGGGAGACCCAGTACTTC
TRBV27	NA	NA	TRBJ2-7	CASSPLVDTSYEQYF	TGTGCCAGCAGTCCCCTTGTGGACACGAGCTACGAGCAGTACTTC
TRBV7-2	NA	NA	TRBJ1-1	CASSPVGTSSGTEAFF	TGTGCCAGCAGCCCTGTGGGCACTTCAAGCGGCACTGAAGCTTTCTTT
TRBV7-9	NA	NA	TRBJ2-2	CASSPDRTGELFF	TGTGCCAGCAGCCCTGACAGGACCGGGGAGCTGTTTTTT
TRBV12-3/TRBV12-4	NA	NA	TRBJ2-7	CASSLSETYEQYF	TGTGCCAGCAGTTTGTCGGAGACCTACGAGCAGTACTTC
TRBV4-3	once	TRBD1	TRBJ2-3	CASSQDLHWTGASTDTQYF	TGCGCCAGCAGCCAAGACCTACATTGGACAGGGGCTAGCACAGATACGCAGTATTTT
TRBV19	NA	TRBD2	TRBJ2-7	CASSIGLAGGRLYEQYF	TGTGCCAGTAGTATTGGGCTAGCGGGAGGGCGGCTCTACGAGCAGTACTTC
TRBV5-1	NA	NA	TRBJ1-2	CASSSDPGDYGYTF	TGCGCCAGCAGCTCTGACCCGGGGGACTATGGCTACACCTTC
TRBV6-5	NA	NA	TRBJ2-7	CASSYSGSSHEQYF	TGTGCCAGCAGTTACTCGGGGAGCAGCCACGAGCAGTACTTC
TRBV6-5	NA	TRBD1	TRBJ2-7	CATRTGPEQYF	TGTGCCACCAGGACAGGGCCCGAGCAGTACTTC
TRBV15	once	NA	TRBJ2-5	CATSKPTWEETQYF	TGTGCCACCAGCAAACCGACGTGGGAGGAGACCCAGTACTTC
TRBV6-5	few	NA	TRBJ1-2	CASKQVANYGYTF	TGTGCCAGCAAGCAGGTAGCTAACTATGGCTACACCTTC
TRBV18	NA	NA	TRBJ2-3	CASSPTTGSTDTQYF	TGTGCCAGCTCACCGACAACAGGGAGCACAGATACGCAGTATTTT
TRBV27	NA	TRBD1	TRBJ2-7	CASSIRDRYEQYF	TGTGCCAGCAGTATCCGGGACAGGTACGAGCAGTACTTC
TRBV13	many	NA	TRBJ1-1	CASSLGSGGFGEAFF	TGTGCCAGCAGCTTAGGATCCGGGGGGTTCGGTGAAGCTTTCTTT
TRBV6-6	NA	TRBD1	TRBJ2-2	CASSYGRGLTGELFF	TGTGCCAGCAGTTACGGCAGGGGGCTCACCGGGGAGCTGTTTTTT
TRBV7-2	many	NA	TRBJ2-6	CASSGQGLSSGANVLTF	TGTGCCAGCAGCGGGCAGGGCTTAAGCTCTGGGGCCAACGTCCTGACTTTC
TRBV5-4	once	TRBD2	TRBJ2-2	CASSRGDWTGELFF	TGTGCCAGCAGCCGGGGGGATTGGACCGGGGAGCTGTTTTTT
TRBV24-1	NA	NA	TRBJ2-7	CATSTDYEQYF	TGTGCCACCTCGACAGACTACGAGCAGTACTTC
TRBV12-3/TRBV12-4	NA	NA	TRBJ2-1	CASSFASPNEQFF	TGTGCCAGCAGTTTCGCGAGTCCTAATGAGCAGTTCTTC
TRBV4-3	NA	TRBD2	TRBJ2-1	CASSLNGGALNEQFF	TGCGCCAGCAGTCTGAACGGGGGGGCCTTGAATGAGCAGTTCTTC
TRBV4-3	NA	NA	TRBJ2-1	CASSQDHYNEQFF	TGCGCCAGCAGCCAAGACCACTACAATGAGCAGTTCTTC
TRBV6-2/TRBV6-3	NA	TRBD1	TRBJ1-2	CASSFTGETGYTF	TGTGCCAGCAGTTTTACAGGGGAGACTGGCTACACCTTC
TRBV18	NA	TRBD1	TRBJ1-4	CASSPSQGAGEKLFF	TGTGCCAGCTCCCCATCACAGGGGGCGGGTGAAAAACTGTTTTTT
TRBV2	NA	TRBD1	TRBJ1-5	CASSAEGGAYQPQHF	TGTGCCAGCAGTGCCGAAGGGGGCGCTTATCAGCCCCAGCATTTT
TRBV6-6	NA	NA	TRBJ2-7	CASSPAYEQYF	TGTGCCAGCAGTCCCGCCTACGAGCAGTACTTC
TRBV27	NA	NA	TRBJ1-2	CASTPLGLQGIYGYTF	TGTGCCAGCACCCCCCTTGGTCTACAGGGCATTTATGGCTACACCTTC